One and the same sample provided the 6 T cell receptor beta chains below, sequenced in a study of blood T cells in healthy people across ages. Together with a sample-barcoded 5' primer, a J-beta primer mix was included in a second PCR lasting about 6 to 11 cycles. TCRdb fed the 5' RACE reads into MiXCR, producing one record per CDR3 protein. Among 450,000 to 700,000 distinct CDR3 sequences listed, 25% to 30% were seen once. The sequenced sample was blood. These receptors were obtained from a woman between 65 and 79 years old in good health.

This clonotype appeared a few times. The CDR3 DNA is TGTGCCAGCAGTTACGCTCGGGAGACGGGAGGCTACACCTTC. Amino acids: CASSYARETGGYTF. The chain carries TRBV6-5 and TRBJ1-2; no definite D call. CDR1 and CDR2 from the germline V gene are MNHEY and SVGAGI. This CDR3 region has 14 residues. V was clipped by 2 bases and J by 8 bases, with 15 bases between them.

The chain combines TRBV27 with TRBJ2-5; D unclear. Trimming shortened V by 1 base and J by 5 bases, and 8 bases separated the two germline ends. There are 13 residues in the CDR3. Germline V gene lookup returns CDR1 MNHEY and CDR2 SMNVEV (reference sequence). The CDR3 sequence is CASSLYNGETQYF. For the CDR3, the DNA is TGTGCCAGCAGTTTATACAACGGGGAGACCCAGTACTTC.

The CDR3, as DNA: TGCAGTGCGGGGGACATCCAAGAAACAGATACGCAGTATTTT. It is translated as CSAGDIQETDTQYF. The chain recombines TRBV20-1 with TRBJ2-3, with D possibly matching TRBD1 (6 bases). The germline V gene has CDR1 DFQATT and CDR2 SNEGSKA (reference sequence). The CDR3 totals 14 residues. Trimming left V 6 bases short and J 3 bases short, with 16 bases between.

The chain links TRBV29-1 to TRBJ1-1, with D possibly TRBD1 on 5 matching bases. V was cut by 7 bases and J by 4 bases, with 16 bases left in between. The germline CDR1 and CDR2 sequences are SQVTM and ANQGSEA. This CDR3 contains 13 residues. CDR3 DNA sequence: TGCAGCGGCCCATGGGGGAGCGGCACTGAAGCTTTCTTT. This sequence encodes CSGPWGSGTEAFF.

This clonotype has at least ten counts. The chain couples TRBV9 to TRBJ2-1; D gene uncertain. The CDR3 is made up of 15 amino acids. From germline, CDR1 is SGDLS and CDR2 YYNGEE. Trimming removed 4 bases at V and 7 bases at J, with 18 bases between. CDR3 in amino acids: CASSSDGNLENEQFF. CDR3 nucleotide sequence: TGTGCCAGCAGCTCAGACGGAAATCTGGAAAATGAGCAGTTCTTC.

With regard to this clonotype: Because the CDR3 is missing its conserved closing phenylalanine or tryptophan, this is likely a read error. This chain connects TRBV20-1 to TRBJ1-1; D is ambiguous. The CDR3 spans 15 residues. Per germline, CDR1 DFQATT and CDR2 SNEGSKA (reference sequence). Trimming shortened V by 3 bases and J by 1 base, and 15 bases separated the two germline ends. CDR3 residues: CSASHSPGENTEAFS. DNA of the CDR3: TGCAGTGCTAGCCACTCCCCCGGAGAGAACACTGAAGCTTTCTCT.